This T cell receptor beta chain stems from a study of shared clonotypes between healthy human individuals (TCRdb year 2020). General notes on the study: Two women and three men aged 18 to 49 years were included in the cohort. For each donor, CD4 naive and CD4 memory were each run on three plates, CD8 naive on two plates, and CD8 memory on one plate. Blood TCR repertoires of about 5 healthy adults were deeply sequenced to estimate repertoire size and the extent of clonotype sharing between individuals. Libraries were prepared and TCR repertoires were sequenced by different laboratories using diverse techniques, in order to increase sequencing depth and limit assay-specific biases. Between about 0.94 and 8.9 billion PBMCs per donor were obtained by leukapheresis. Paper-wide results and their limitations: The small number of donors limited the genetic and exposure-history diversity represented. Only blood was sampled, and tissue TCR repertoires likely differ from those in blood. Roughly 5% of naive CD4, 3.5% of naive CD8, approximately 2% of memory CD4, and more than 0.35% of memory CD8 clonotypes were shared across several donors. Pairwise subsampling led to the expectation that sequencing depth would affect the degree of clonotype sharing among donors. Compared with non-shared clonotypes, the clonotypes found in all four sorted-subset donors had higher generation probabilities. Incomplete sequencing was indicated by rarefaction of sorted-subset datasets, despite the large sequencing depth. Naive subsets generally had larger estimated clonotype richness than memory subsets.

TCR CDR3 regions were amplified from genomic DNA by multiplex PCR using the deep immunoSEQ assay. Extracted genomic DNA from each cell subset was spread evenly across all wells of several immunoSEQ 96-well plates, with each plate serving as a replicate. For sorted subsets, approximately 190 ng of genomic DNA, equivalent to roughly 30,000 T cell genomes, went into each replicate PCR. The purified libraries were quantified using a Qubit 3.0 fluorometer, sized with a Bioanalyzer 2100, and then quantified again using the KAPA Library Quantification kit. Every immunoSEQ 96-well plate was sequenced on a separate single-read 150-cycle Illumina NextSeq 550 flow cell. Per the original workflow: Because the immunoSEQ output held only junctional sequences and lacked quality scores, the filtering could not match the filtering applied to full-length reads. Sequences were annotated with PyIR, a Python wrapper for IgBLAST v1.9, using IMGT germline references to assign V/J genes and CDR3. Reads were filtered out if the reads had weak V/J assignments (E-value above 1e-6), no CDR3, stop codons, out-of-frame junctions, or ambiguous translated residues. A V3J clonotype was defined by an identical inferred V gene, J gene, and CDR3 amino acid sequence. Percentage overlap between repertoires was computed as shared unique clonotypes divided by the size of the smaller repertoire. Repertoire richness was assessed with RTK rarefaction, the Chao1 estimator, and Recon v2.1 estimates of unobserved clonotypes. Generation probabilities for all TCRbeta clonotypes obtained by the gDNA method from a handful of donors were computed using OLGA. As stored in TCRdb, this immuneACCESS dataset retains in-frame rearrangements with V and J assigned. A fraction of the clones does not appear; measured against another copy, unresolved V genes explain less than half of the discrepancy, and the remainder lacks a known reason. D and trimming come from the DNA, and the V and J calls and clone size come from that table. The sample yields roughly 720,000 clones; less than 95% were counted once. The ten largest clones take up about 33% of the sample.

Details on this clone: What antigen it recognizes has not been identified. No much larger clonotype is one base removed from it; base qualities were not supplied.

CDR1 and CDR2 are read off the germline V gene as LGHNT and FRNRAP. V and J lose 0 bases and 7 bases, and a span of 9 bases separates them. Measured from the cysteine to the phenylalanine, the CDR3 is 13 residues long. Of the read, only the CDR3 DNA is kept; its 39 bases are in frame from base 1. The donors were healthy, HIV-negative adults with no recently reported acute infections or vaccinations. Every donor was a Caucasian adult residing in Nashville, Tennessee, USA. CD8 memory samples consisted of magnetically selected CD45RO+ cells combined with CCR7-negative CD45RA+ effector memory (TemRA) cells. Blood was collected by leukapheresis, and PBMCs were isolated by Ficoll-Histopaque density gradient centrifugation and then cryopreserved in liquid nitrogen vapor phase. Analytical flow cytometry was used to check the purity and quantity of every magnetically sorted T cell population. Each sorted fraction had its genomic DNA isolated and then quantified by UV absorbance on a Nanodrop 2000c.

The specimen sequenced was memory CD8+ T cells from PBMCs. The cell subset or site label here, explained by the study, means: CD45RO+ cells pooled with CCR7-negative TemRA cells. The sequence links TRBV12-5 to TRBJ1-1; possibly the D gene is TRBD1, per 5 matching bases. The TCR was taken from a man aged 18 to 29 in good health. Some clones in this sample may be carry-over from other donors' samples. The sequence in DNA is TGTGCTAGTGGTTTGGTACTCGGGGGTGAAGCTTTCTTT. It is translated as CASGLVLGGEAFF.